This TCR beta chain was recovered during a study of CD8 T cells in Susac syndrome. Study-wide results and caveats: No clonal expansion appeared among CD4+ T cells in Susac patients. It was acknowledged by the study that relatively few individuals were included in its TCR sequencing and HLA analysis.

Random hexamers primed reverse transcription of about 0.5 to 1 ug RNA. TCRdb processed the immunoSEQ multiplex PCR reads anew with MiXCR; each CDR3 protein has one entry. This table holds some 210,000 distinct CDR3 sequences, about 95% found once. This clonotype has just one count. Its specificity is unknown. CDR3 length: 15 residues. Trimming stripped 2 bases from V and 1 base from J, with 12 bases between. Germline loops: CDR1 SGHDT, CDR2 YYEEEE. The sample taken for sequencing was CD4+ T cells from PBMCs. This rearrangement joins TRBV5-6 to TRBJ1-1; perhaps TRBD1 as D (5 bases). The sequence came from a human donor with Susac syndrome. CDR3 residues: CASSLPLQGNTEAFF. CDR3 nucleotide sequence: TGTGCCAGCAGCTTACCGCTGCAGGGGAACACTGAAGCTTTCTTT.